A single sample gave rise to the 32 T cell receptor beta chains below, sequenced in a study of technical replicates of blood from a handful of donors. The repertoire was sequenced with immunoSEQ multiplex PCR; TCRdb's copy has only in-frame clones and lacks some. The table has 65,000 to 95,000 clones, about 97% seen once; the top ten hold around 0.18%. The sequencing input was T cells isolated from PBMCs. All receptors come from a human donor in good health.

The rearrangement links TRBV5-1 to TRBJ2-3; no definite D call. V lost 4 bases, J lost 2 bases, and 11 bases lay in between. This CDR3 spans 14 amino acids. CDR1 is SGHRS and CDR2 is YFSETQ in the germline V gene. The CDR3 here is CASSSSDFTDTQYF. The CDR3 region has the DNA TGCGCCAGCAGCAGCAGTGACTTCACAGATACGCAGTATTTT.

The chain has TRBV19 and TRBJ1-6; D might be TRBD1 (5 bases). CDR1 and CDR2 (germline): LNHDA, SQIVND (reference sequence). The CDR3 spans 15 residues. Trimming removed 5 bases from V and 7 bases from J, with 15 bases in between. CDR3 region: CASSDRQLLNSPLHF. In DNA, the CDR3 is TGTGCCAGTAGTGATAGACAGCTCCTAAATTCACCCCTCCACTTT. The variable domain in full, with the rest retrieved from reference TRBV19 and TRBJ1-6, is DGGITQSPKYLFRKEGQNVTLSCEQNLNHDAMYWYRQDPGQGLRLIYYSQIVNDFQKGDIAEGYSVSREKKESFPLTVTSAQKNPTAFYLCASSDRQLLNSPLHFGNGTRLTVT.

CDR3 protein: CASSQEQFFRDNLLNLTGELFF. CDR3 sequence (DNA): TGTGCCAGCAGCCAAGAACAATTCTTCCGGGACAACCTTCTCAATCTCACCGGGGAGCTGTTTTTT. The V and J genes are TRBV14 and TRBJ2-2; a possible D gene is TRBD1 (6 bases). The CDR3 has 22 amino acids. V gave up 0 bases and J gave up 4 bases, with 30 bases separating them. The germline V gene has CDR1 SGHDN and CDR2 FVKESK.

CDR3 in amino acids: CASSLSRGTEGEAFF. DNA for the CDR3: TGTGCCAGCAGCTTATCCCGAGGGACAGAAGGTGAAGCTTTCTTT. The rearrangement links TRBV7-9 to TRBJ1-1, with 7 positions matching TRBD1. Germline CDR1 and CDR2: SEHNR and FQNEAQ (reference sequence). Trimming took 2 bases from V and 7 from J; bases not matched to a gene: 10. The CDR3 consists of 15 residues.

The chain recombines TRBV7-2 with TRBJ2-2; 10 bases agree with TRBD2. The length of the CDR3 is 19 residues. After removal of 5 bases from V and 3 bases from J, the junction contained 15 bases not matched to a gene. Germline CDR1 is SGHTA and CDR2 is FQGNSA. CDR3 region: CASSPAGASGGGDTGELFF. CDR3 bases: TGTGCCAGCAGCCCGGCGGGGGCTAGCGGGGGTGGCGACACCGGGGAGCTGTTTTTT.

This chain links TRBV15 with TRBJ2-5, with D possibly being TRBD2 (6 bases). The CDR3 extends over 15 amino acids. Looked up from germline, CDR1 is LNHNV and CDR2 is YYDKDF (reference sequence). V lost 0 bases, J lost 2 bases, and 10 bases lay in between. This CDR3 reads CATSRDRAGQETQYF. The DNA of the CDR3 is TGTGCCACCAGCAGAGATCGGGCGGGGCAAGAGACCCAGTACTTC.

The chain has TRBV6-1 and TRBJ1-4, with D tentatively TRBD1 (5 bases). This CDR3 region has 15 residues. CDR1 MNHNS and CDR2 SASEGT come from the germline V gene. Trimming took off 8 bases at V and 7 bases at J, with 20 bases between the two ends. The CDR3, as DNA: TGTGCCAGCGTCCGATCTCAGGGCAATCGTGAAAAACTGTTTTTT. This sequence encodes CASVRSQGNREKLFF.

The chain's CDR3 is CASTQGGASGANVLTF. CDR3 sequence (DNA): TGTGCCAGTACTCAAGGGGGCGCATCTGGGGCCAACGTCCTGACTTTC. The chain uses TRBV19 and TRBJ2-6; TRBD1 matches 7 bases. The length of the CDR3 is 16 residues. CDR1 LNHDA and CDR2 SQIVND come from the germline V gene (reference sequence). The V segment lost 7 bases and the J segment 1 base; nucleotides outside the gene matches: 7.

The J gene is TRBJ2-1, the V gene TRBV29-1; possibly TRBD1 for D (6 bases). There are 13 residues in the CDR3. Germline lookup yields CDR1 SQVTM and CDR2 ANQGSEA. The V and J ends lost 1 base and 3 bases respectively, with 7 bases between them. As DNA, the CDR3 is TGCAGCGTTGAAGCAGGGGTCTACAATGAGCAGTTCTTC. Translation: CSVEAGVYNEQFF.

This clone came up once. The chain employs TRBV9 and TRBJ1-1, with D possibly being TRBD1 (5 bases). V dropped 0 bases and J dropped 1 base, with 10 bases sitting between them. The CDR3 has 15 amino acids. CDR1 and CDR2 from the germline V gene are SGDLS and YYNGEE. The CDR3 nucleotides read TGTGCCAGCAGCGTAGAGGGGTTCGCGAACACTGAAGCTTTCTTT. It translates to CASSVEGFANTEAFF.

This clone was recorded only once. The gene calls are TRBV2 and TRBJ2-7, with 7 bases matching TRBD2. V lost 11 bases and J lost 6; bases outside the gene matches: 13. The length of the CDR3 is 13 residues. Germline loops: CDR1 SNHLY, CDR2 FYNNEI. Written as DNA, the CDR3 is TGTGCCTCGAGAGCGGGAACCTACCCCGAGCAGTACTTC. Protein product: CASRAGTYPEQYF.

This chain links TRBV5-1 with TRBJ2-7, with 11 bases identical to TRBD2. CDR1 and CDR2 (germline): SGHRS, YFSETQ. The CDR3 totals 15 residues. Trimming at V came to 4 bases and at J to 0 bases, leaving 3 bases not matched to a gene. CDR3 loop: CASSLSGGASYEQYF. The DNA for the CDR3 is TGCGCCAGCAGCCTTAGCGGGGGGGCCTCCTACGAGCAGTACTTC.

The chain employs TRBV5-1 and TRBJ1-2; TRBD1 is a possible D gene (5 bases). CDR1 SGHRS and CDR2 YFSETQ come from the germline V gene. V gave up 2 bases and J gave up 2 bases, with 10 bases separating them. The CDR3 spans 14 residues. Written as DNA, the CDR3 is TGCGCCAGCAGCTTTTCGACAGAAAACTATGGCTACACCTTC. As protein: CASSFSTENYGYTF.

The chain has TRBV7-9 and TRBJ2-5; the D is unclear. The CDR3 totals 11 residues. V was shortened by 5 bases and J by 5 bases, with 6 bases between the two germline ends. CDR1 is SEHNR and CDR2 is FQNEAQ in the germline V gene (reference sequence). The CDR3 is CASSLLETQYF. In nucleotides, the CDR3 is TGTGCCAGCAGCCTCCTGGAGACCCAGTACTTC. Variable domain in full (rest from reference TRBV7-9 and TRBJ2-5): DTGVSQNPRHKITKRGQNVTFRCDPISEHNRLYWYRQTLGQGPEFLTYFQNEAQLEKSRLLSDRFSAERPKGSFSTLEIQRTEQGDSAMYLCASSLLETQYFGPGTRLLVL.

The chain couples TRBV6-1 to TRBJ2-1; TRBD2 matches 8 bases. From germline, CDR1 is MNHNS and CDR2 SASEGT. This CDR3 has 18 amino acids. Unmatched junction bases numbered 10, after V lost 0 bases and J lost 3 bases. The CDR3 loop is CASSEARPGGPYYNEQFF. CDR3 nucleotide sequence: TGTGCCAGCAGTGAAGCTAGGCCGGGGGGGCCATACTACAATGAGCAGTTCTTC.

CDR3 amino acids: CASSVPGVTDTQYF. The CDR3 nucleotides read TGTGCCAGCAGTGTTCCAGGGGTGACAGATACGCAGTATTTT. The chain couples TRBV2 to TRBJ2-3, with a weak D call TRBD1 (6 bases). CDR3 length: 14 amino acids. Germline V gene sequence: CDR1 SNHLY, CDR2 FYNNEI. V gave up 4 bases and J gave up 3 bases, with 11 bases separating them.

The CDR3, as DNA: TGCGCCAGCAGCTTGGAAACTTCACAAGAGACCCAGTACTTC. Translated, it gives CASSLETSQETQYF. The rearrangement joins TRBV5-1 to TRBJ2-5; D remains unclear. Deletions cut 0 bases from V and 2 bases from J, with 8 bases between. The germline CDR1 and CDR2 sequences are SGHRS and YFSETQ. The CDR3 has 14 residues.

The rearrangement joins TRBV6-5 to TRBJ1-5; 7 nucleotides align to TRBD1. The V and J ends lost 0 bases and 4 bases, in that order; junction bases with no gene match: 3. CDR3 length: 15 amino acids. From germline, CDR1 is MNHEY and CDR2 SVGAGI. CDR3: CASSYSGQKNQPQHF. Written as DNA, the CDR3 is TGTGCCAGCAGTTACTCGGGACAGAAAAATCAGCCCCAGCATTTT.

This sequence joins TRBV11-2 and TRBJ2-7; the D gene is possibly TRBD2 (6 bases). In germline, CDR1 is SGHAT, CDR2 FQNNGV. V was shortened by 3 bases and J by 1 base, with 19 bases between the two germline ends. This CDR3 has 17 residues. The CDR3 DNA reads TGTGCCAGCAGCTTGGGCCTACAGTGGGGGGAATCCTACGAGCAGTACTTC. Amino acids: CASSLGLQWGESYEQYF.

The CDR3 loop is CASSYSRQGEKLFF. In DNA form, the CDR3 reads TGTGCCAGCAGTTACTCCCGACAGGGGGAAAAACTGTTTTTT. This chain joins TRBV6-5 and TRBJ1-4; 8 bases map to TRBD1. There are 14 residues in the CDR3. Looked up from germline, CDR1 is MNHEY and CDR2 is SVGAGI. The J segment lost 8 bases and the V segment lost 0 bases, leaving 2 bases of the junction unmatched.

DNA of the CDR3: TGTGCCAGCAGCGAATGGGCCGGGACAGGGATACGTGGCGAGCAGTACTTC. It is translated as CASSEWAGTGIRGEQYF. The chain employs TRBV11-2 and TRBJ2-7; 9 bases align to TRBD1. Per the germline V gene, CDR1 is SGHAT and CDR2 is FQNNGV. V dropped 5 bases and J dropped 6; count of bases not matched to a gene: 17. The CDR3 extends over 17 amino acids.

This clone was seen a single time. The gene calls are TRBV13 and TRBJ2-7; 13 bases match TRBD2. The CDR3 contains 18 residues. Germline-derived CDR1 and CDR2 are PRHDT and FYEKMQ (reference sequence). V trimming: 5 bases; J trimming: 0 bases; junction bases outside the gene matches: 10. CDR3 sequence: CASSPRTSGGQNSYEQYF. The CDR3 coding sequence is TGTGCCAGCAGCCCGAGGACTAGCGGGGGCCAGAACTCCTACGAGCAGTACTTC.

This chain links TRBV29-1 with TRBJ2-1; maybe TRBD1 (6 bases). Germline CDR1 reads SQVTM; CDR2 reads ANQGSEA. This CDR3 is built from 12 residues. V was shortened by 6 bases and J by 4 bases, with 10 bases between the two germline ends. The CDR3: CSVLGQYNEQFF. CDR3 bases: TGCAGCGTCCTCGGACAGTACAATGAGCAGTTCTTC.

The rearrangement joins TRBV18 to TRBJ2-1, with 7 bases fitting TRBD2. V lost 4 bases, J lost 0 bases, and 9 bases stayed unmatched. CDR1 KGHSH and CDR2 LQKENI come from the germline V gene. The CDR3 has 17 residues. The CDR3 spells CASSRERREFSYNEQFF. Written as DNA, the CDR3 is TGTGCCAGCTCACGGGAGCGGCGGGAGTTCTCCTACAATGAGCAGTTCTTC.

The chain carries TRBV19 and TRBJ1-2, with 9 bases lining up with TRBD1. Germline loops: CDR1 LNHDA, CDR2 SQIVND (reference sequence). V shed 5 bases, J shed 4 bases, and the junction held 8 bases outside the gene matches. There are 15 residues in the CDR3. CDR3 residues: CASSDRTGVPYGYTF. CDR3 coding DNA: TGTGCCAGTAGTGACCGGACAGGGGTTCCCTATGGCTACACCTTC.

This chain connects TRBV5-1 to TRBJ2-1, with 10 bases aligning to TRBD2. The CDR3 extends over 16 amino acids. Per germline, CDR1 SGHRS and CDR2 YFSETQ. The trim removed 2 bases at V and 7 bases at J, leaving 9 bases unmatched. CDR3 amino acids: CASSFGLAGDLNEQFF. The CDR3 nucleotides are TGCGCCAGCAGCTTTGGGCTAGCGGGGGACCTGAATGAGCAGTTCTTC.

This clone has just one count. V usage is TRBV5-1 and J usage is TRBJ1-1, with 9 bases fitting TRBD1. Germline CDR1 is SGHRS and CDR2 is YFSETQ. The CDR3 spans 17 residues. V lost 6 bases and J lost 1; bases outside the gene matches: 13. CDR3 bases: TGCGCCAGCACCTTTAGAGGGACAGGGTTTGGGAACACTGAAGCTTTCTTT. This codes for CASTFRGTGFGNTEAFF.

The V gene is TRBV2, the J gene TRBJ2-1, with 9 bases identical to TRBD1. J lost 8 bases, V lost 6 bases, and 11 bases had no gene match. Germline V gives CDR1 SNHLY, CDR2 FYNNEI. The CDR3 has 15 amino acids. The CDR3 sequence is CASRAGTGFIYEQFF. As DNA, the CDR3 is TGTGCCAGCAGGGCCGGGACAGGGTTTATTTATGAGCAGTTCTTC.

The chain carries TRBV18 and TRBJ1-5, with 12 bases matching TRBD1. From germline, CDR1 is KGHSH and CDR2 LQKENI. The CDR3 totals 17 residues. V lost 0 bases to trimming and J lost 4 bases; unmatched junction nucleotides: 4. The CDR3 DNA sequence: TGTGCCAGCTCACCACCGATGGGACAGGGGGCTAATCAGCCCCAGCATTTT. It is translated as CASSPPMGQGANQPQHF.

The chain combines TRBV5-1 with TRBJ2-1; D is possibly TRBD1 (6 bases). Trimming shortened V by 5 bases and J by 6 bases, and 12 bases separated the two germline ends. Germline V gene sequence: CDR1 SGHRS, CDR2 YFSETQ. This CDR3 comprises 13 residues. This CDR3 reads CASRRTDPNEQFF. In nucleotides, the CDR3 is TGCGCCAGCAGGAGGACAGACCCCAATGAGCAGTTCTTC.

The rearrangement joins TRBV10-3 to TRBJ1-1; maybe TRBD1 (6 bases). The germline CDR1 and CDR2 sequences are ENHRY and SYGVKD. The CDR3 length is 15 residues. V shed 6 bases and J shed 8 bases, with 22 bases lying between them. The CDR3 loop reads CAISGDNLAISEAFF. DNA of the CDR3: TGTGCCATCAGCGGGGACAACCTGGCGATTTCCGAAGCTTTCTTT.

This sequence joins TRBV18 and TRBJ1-1; D is unclear. Germline CDR1 reads KGHSH; CDR2 reads LQKENI. V lost 6 bases and J 7 bases, leaving 12 bases between the germline ends. CDR3 length: 12 residues. The CDR3: CASSRPGSEAFF. For the CDR3, the DNA is TGTGCCAGCTCGAGACCGGGGAGTGAAGCTTTCTTT.